This TCR beta chain was identified during a study of CD8 T cells in Susac syndrome. V lost 0 bases and J lost 2, with 11 bases in between. This CDR3 has 16 residues. Germline V gene lookup returns CDR1 LGHDT and CDR2 YNNKEL (reference sequence). Random hexamers served to reverse transcribe roughly 0.5 to 1 ug RNA. TCRdb recomputed calls from the immunoSEQ multiplex PCR reads with MiXCR, one row per CDR3 protein. The table shows approximately 150,000 distinct CDR3 sequences, with under 95% occurring only once. Sequencing was performed on CD4+ T cells from PBMCs. The chain uses TRBV3-1 and TRBJ1-5, with a tentative D call TRBD1 (5 bases). The receptor comes from a human donor in good health. The CDR3 region is CASSQEAGAGNQPQHF. Written as DNA, the CDR3 is TGTGCCAGCAGCCAAGAGGCTGGGGCCGGCAATCAGCCCCAGCATTTT.